This TCR beta chain originates from a study of blood T cell repertoires in COVID-19. This CDR3 has 18 residues. The V and J ends lost 3 bases and 0 bases, in that order; junction bases with no gene match: 8. Here immunoSEQ multiplex PCR was the method, and the copy in TCRdb shows in-frame clones only, minus some. The sample holds 100,000 or so clones, around 83% seen once. The receptor was isolated from a human donor in a cohort sampled during active COVID-19. Sequences were obtained from peripheral blood. The rearrangement links TRBV5-7 to TRBJ2-1; TRBD2 matches 11 bases. TRBV5-7 is placed among ORFs of uncertain function. CDR3 sequence (DNA): TGTGCCAGCAGCTCCGGGACTAGCGGTCCAAGCTCCTACAATGAGCAGTTCTTC. Residues: CASSSGTSGPSSYNEQFF.